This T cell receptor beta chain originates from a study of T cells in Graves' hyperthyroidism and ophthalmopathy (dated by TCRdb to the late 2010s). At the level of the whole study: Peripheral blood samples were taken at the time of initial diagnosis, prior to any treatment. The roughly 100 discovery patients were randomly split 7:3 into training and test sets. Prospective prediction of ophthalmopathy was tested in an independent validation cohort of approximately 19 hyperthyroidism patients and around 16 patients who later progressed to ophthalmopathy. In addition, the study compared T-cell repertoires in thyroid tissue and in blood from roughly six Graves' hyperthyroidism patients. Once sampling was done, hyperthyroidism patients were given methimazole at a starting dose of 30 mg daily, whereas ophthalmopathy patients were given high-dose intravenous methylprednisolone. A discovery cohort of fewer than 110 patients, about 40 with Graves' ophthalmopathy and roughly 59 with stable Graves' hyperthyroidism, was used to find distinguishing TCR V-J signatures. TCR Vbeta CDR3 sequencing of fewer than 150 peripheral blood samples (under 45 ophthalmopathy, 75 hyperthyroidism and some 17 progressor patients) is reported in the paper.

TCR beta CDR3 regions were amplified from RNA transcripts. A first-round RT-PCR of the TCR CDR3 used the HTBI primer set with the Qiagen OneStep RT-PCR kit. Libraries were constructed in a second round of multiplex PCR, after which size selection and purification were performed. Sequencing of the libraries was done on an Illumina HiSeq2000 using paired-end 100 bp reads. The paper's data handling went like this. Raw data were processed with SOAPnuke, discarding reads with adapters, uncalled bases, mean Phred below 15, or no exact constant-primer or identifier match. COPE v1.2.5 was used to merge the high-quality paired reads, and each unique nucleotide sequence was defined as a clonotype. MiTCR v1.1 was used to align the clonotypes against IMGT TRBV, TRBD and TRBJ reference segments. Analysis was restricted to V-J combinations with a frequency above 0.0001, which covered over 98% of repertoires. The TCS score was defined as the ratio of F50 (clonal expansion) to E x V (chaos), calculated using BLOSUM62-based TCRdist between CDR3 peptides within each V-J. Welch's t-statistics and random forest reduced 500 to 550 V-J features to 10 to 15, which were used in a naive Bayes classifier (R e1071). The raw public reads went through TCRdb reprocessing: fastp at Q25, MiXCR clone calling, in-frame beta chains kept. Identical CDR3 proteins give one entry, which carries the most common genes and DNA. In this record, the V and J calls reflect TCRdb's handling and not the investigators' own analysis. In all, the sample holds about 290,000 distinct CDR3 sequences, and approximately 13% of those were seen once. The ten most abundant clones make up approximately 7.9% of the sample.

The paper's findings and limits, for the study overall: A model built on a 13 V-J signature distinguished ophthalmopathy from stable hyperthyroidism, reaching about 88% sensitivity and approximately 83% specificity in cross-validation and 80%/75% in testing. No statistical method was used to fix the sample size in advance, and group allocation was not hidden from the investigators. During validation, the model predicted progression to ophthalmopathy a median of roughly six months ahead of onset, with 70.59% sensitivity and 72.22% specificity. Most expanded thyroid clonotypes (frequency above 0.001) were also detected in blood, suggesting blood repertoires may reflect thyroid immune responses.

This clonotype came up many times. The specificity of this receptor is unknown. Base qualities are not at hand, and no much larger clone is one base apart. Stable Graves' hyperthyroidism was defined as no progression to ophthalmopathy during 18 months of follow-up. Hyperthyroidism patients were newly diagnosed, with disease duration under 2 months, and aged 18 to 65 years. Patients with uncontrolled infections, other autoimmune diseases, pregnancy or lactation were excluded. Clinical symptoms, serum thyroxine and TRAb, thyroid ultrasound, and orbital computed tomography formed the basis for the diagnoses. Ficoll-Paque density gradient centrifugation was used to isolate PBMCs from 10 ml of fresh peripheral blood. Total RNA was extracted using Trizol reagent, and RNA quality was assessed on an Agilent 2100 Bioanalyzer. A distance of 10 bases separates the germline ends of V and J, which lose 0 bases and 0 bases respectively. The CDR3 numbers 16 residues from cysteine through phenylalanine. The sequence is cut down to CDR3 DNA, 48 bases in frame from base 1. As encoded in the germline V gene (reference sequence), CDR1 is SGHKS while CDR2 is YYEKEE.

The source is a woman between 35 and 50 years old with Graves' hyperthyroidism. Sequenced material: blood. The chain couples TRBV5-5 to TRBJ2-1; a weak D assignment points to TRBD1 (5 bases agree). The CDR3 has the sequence CASSLVRGSSYNEQFF. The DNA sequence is TGTGCCAGCAGCTTGGTTAGGGGAAGCTCCTACAATGAGCAGTTCTTC. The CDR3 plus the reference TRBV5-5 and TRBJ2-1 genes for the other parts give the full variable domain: DAGVTQSPTHLIKTRGQQVTLRCSPISGHKSVSWYQQVLGQGPQFIFQYYEKEERGRGNFPDRFSARQFPNYSSELNVNALLLGDSALYLCASSLVRGSSYNEQFFGPGTRLTVL.